A single sample is the source of the 9 T cell receptor beta chains below, sequenced in a study of regulatory T cells in long-lasting Graves disease. The time point here: newly diagnosed GD, antithyroid drugs for less than 3 months. Researchers made the TCR library from RNA that was extracted from PBMCs. Researchers made TCR beta libraries by using iRepertoire HTBI primers and running Arm-PCR on CDR3 regions. TCRdb redid the calling of the multiplex PCR reads with MiXCR, one entry per CDR3 protein. The sample yields hundreds of thousands of distinct CDR3 sequences, around 16% seen once. The sample was also linked to a second study, of T cells in Graves' hyperthyroidism and ophthalmopathy.

The material was peripheral blood mononuclear cells (PBMCs), obtained at new diagnosis, from a patient treated with antithyroid drugs. The receptor source for this set is a man aged 18 to 29 with Graves disease.

There are many counts of this clonotype. The chain joins TRBV7-9 to TRBJ2-7; 7 bases line up with TRBD1. V was clipped by 4 bases and J by 1 base; unmatched bases: 4. The CDR3 consists of 14 residues. In germline, CDR1 is SEHNR, CDR2 FQNEAQ (reference sequence). DNA for the CDR3: TGTGCCAGCAGCTGGTTGACAGGGTCCTACGAGCAGTACTTC. Amino acid sequence: CASSWLTGSYEQYF.

This clonotype came up a few times. The chain carries TRBV4-2 and TRBJ1-5; no firm D call. Germline V gives CDR1 LGHNA, CDR2 YNFKEQ. The CDR3 consists of 14 residues. Trimming took off 0 bases at V and 7 bases at J, with 10 bases between the two ends. The chain's CDR3 is CASSQDWGSQPQHF. CDR3 coding DNA: TGTGCCAGCAGCCAAGATTGGGGTTCCCAGCCCCAGCATTTT.

There are many counts of this clonotype. The gene calls are TRBV7-3 and TRBJ2-7; 11 bases align to TRBD1. The germline gives CDR1 SGHTA, CDR2 FQGTGA. The CDR3 contains 15 residues. Trimming took 3 bases from V and 2 from J; bases not matched to a gene: 3. CDR3 sequence reads: CASSFGGQGAYEQYF. CDR3 nucleotides: TGTGCCAGCAGCTTTGGGGGACAGGGGGCCTACGAGCAGTACTTC.

This clonotype was picked up many times. The J gene is TRBJ2-3, the V gene TRBV30, with D possibly being TRBD2 (5 bases). This CDR3 has 17 amino acids. V gave up 3 bases and J gave up 0 bases, with 19 bases separating them. Germline V gene data show CDR1 as GTSNPN and CDR2 as SVGIG (reference sequence). This chain's CDR3 is CAWRAAGPPGSTDTQYF. CDR3 DNA sequence: TGTGCCTGGAGGGCGGCCGGGCCACCGGGGAGCACAGATACGCAGTATTTT.

V usage is TRBV25-1 and J usage is TRBJ1-1; 7 bases align to TRBD1. The germline V gene encodes CDR1 MGHDK and CDR2 SYGVNS. V dropped 6 bases and J dropped 5; count of bases not matched to a gene: 6. There are 13 residues in the CDR3. CDR3 region: CASSDRQGTEAFF. CDR3 coding DNA: TGTGCCAGCAGCGACCGACAGGGAACTGAAGCTTTCTTT.

This clonotype was picked up a small number of times. The J gene is TRBJ2-6, the V gene TRBV27; TRBD1 matches 7 bases. The germline CDR1 and CDR2 sequences are MNHEY and SMNVEV (reference sequence). The CDR3 is made up of 17 amino acids. Trimming took 5 bases from V and 0 from J; bases not matched to a gene: 7. CDR3 residues: CASSPRGTVSGANVLTF. DNA for the CDR3: TGTGCCAGCAGTCCAAGGGGGACAGTCTCTGGGGCCAACGTCCTGACTTTC.

This clonotype was found a few times. This chain joins TRBV28 and TRBJ2-3, with 13 bases matching TRBD2. Germline assignment: CDR1 MDHEN and CDR2 SYDVKM. The J segment lost 8 bases and the V segment lost 5 bases, leaving 4 bases of the junction unmatched. The CDR3 consists of 14 residues. The CDR3 region has the DNA TGTGCCAGCAGTCGGACTAGCGGGAGTTCTACGCAGTATTTT. This encodes CASSRTSGSSTQYF.

Turning to this clonotype: This likely comes from a read error, as the CDR3 has no conserved phenylalanine or tryptophan at its end. The J gene is TRBJ1-2, the V gene TRBV5-4; D is unresolved. The CDR3 has 16 amino acids. With 3 bases removed from V and 0 bases from J, the gap between germline ends came to 15 bases. Germline-derived CDR1 and CDR2 are SGHNT and YYREEE (reference sequence). CDR3 sequence reads: CASSSPDGSPNYGYTL. The CDR3 region has the DNA TGTGCCAGCAGCTCGCCTGACGGCAGTCCTAACTATGGCTACACCTTA.

The table lists this clonotype with many counts. The rearrangement links TRBV12-5 to TRBJ2-7; the match to TRBD1 covers 10 bases. CDR3 length: 15 residues. Germline trimming cut 10 bases from V and 2 bases from J; bases unmatched to any gene: 11. Germline V gene sequence: CDR1 LGHNT, CDR2 FRNRAP. The DNA of the CDR3 is TGTGCTACCCTTATTTTTGGGACAGGGGCCTACGAGCAGTACTTC. It encodes CATLIFGTGAYEQYF. The complete variable domain, with remaining parts taken from reference TRBV12-5 and TRBJ2-7, reads DARVTQTPRHKVTEMGQEVTMRCQPILGHNTVFWYRQTMMQGLELLAYFRNRAPLDDSGMPKDRFSAEMPDATLATLKIQPSEPRDSAVYFCATLIFGTGAYEQYFGPGTRLTVT.